The present entry profiles one T cell receptor beta chain with its context. Its antigen is still unknown. Nothing much larger sits one base from this clone, and base qualities are not available. The immunoSEQ Assay, a bias-controlled multiplex PCR, was used to amplify TCRbeta CDR3 regions from genomic DNA. Per the source publication's procedure: The number of nucleated cells in each sample was estimated from the amplification of reference gene primers within the assay. Sequence reads were collapsed and filtered to measure the absolute abundance of every unique TCRbeta CDR3 rearrangement. Productive Simpson clonality was computed per sample as the square root of Simpson's diversity index over productive rearrangements. In TCRdb, the immuneACCESS table is reduced to in-frame sequences with V and J assigned. These tables do not hold every clone; where another copy was compared, an unresolved V gene accounts for under half, and the others remain unexplained. From that table come the V and J calls and clone size; the DNA was used to work out D and trimming. The sample includes 200,000 or so clones, with around 80% observed a single time. The top ten hold 5.5% of the sample.

Reading from cysteine to phenylalanine, the CDR3 counts 14 amino acids. The sequence is cut down to CDR3 DNA, 42 bases in frame from base 1. Trimming leaves V shorter by 4 bases and J shorter by 5 bases, with the junction holding 7 bases beyond the gene matches. In the germline V gene (reference sequence), CDR1 corresponds to LGHDT and CDR2 to YNNKEL. The collaborating institutions used their own protocols to collect whole blood in K2EDTA tubes. For TCRbeta analysis, collaborators shipped samples in one of three forms: frozen whole blood, isolated PBMCs, or DNA extracted from either of those sample types. This sample is drawn from a study of blood T cell repertoires in COVID-19 (dated by TCRdb to the early 2020s). About the full investigation: Samples covering the acute and convalescent phases of COVID-19 were provided by collaborators in the United States, Italy and Spain. Subjects who had been exposed to COVID-19, were actively infected with it, or had recovered from it provided the deeply sampled blood TCRbeta repertoires that made up the dataset. Nearly every sample came with metadata listing a de-identified subject ID, COVID-19 status, age in years and sex. The prospective study material was composed of cDNA or gDNA derived from T cells, B-cell-depleted T cells, or PBMCs. Where available, HLA class I and class II types were taken from metadata supplied by the sample provider and were not determined by assay-based typing. Samples came from the ongoing ImmuneRACE study (first 160 participants) plus 1,254 subjects from 6 global collaborators. The repertoires were made available in a free public database intended to serve as a resource for research on the immune response to SARS-CoV-2.

Results and caveats for the whole study, not just this receptor: Clinical and demographic metadata were provided uncurated, with the amount varying by source and participant.

The chain is made from TRBV3-1 (or the pseudogene TRBV3-2) and TRBJ2-7; 8 junctional bases match TRBD1. The sample was peripheral blood. The sequence was collected from a woman between 65 and 79 years old with acute or convalescent COVID-19. The CDR3 protein: CASSPRDRSDEQYF. In nucleotide form, the sequence is TGTGCCAGCAGCCCCCGGGACAGGTCTGACGAGCAGTACTTC.